A single sample is the source of the 9 T cell receptor beta chains below, sequenced in a study of blood T cell repertoires in COVID-19. Data came from immunoSEQ multiplex PCR; TCRdb stores just in-frame clones and leaves some out. This table holds about 160,000 clones, approximately 80% found once. Sequencing was done on a sample of peripheral blood. The source is a woman at least 80 years old with acute or convalescent COVID-19.

The chain uses TRBV19 and TRBJ1-1, with a possible D match to TRBD1 (5 bases). Germline V gene data show CDR1 as LNHDA and CDR2 as SQIVND (reference sequence). Trimming shortened V by 3 bases and J by 5 bases, and 19 bases separated the two germline ends. The CDR3 consists of 16 residues. CDR3 in amino acids: CASSMAQGQGRTEAFF. The CDR3 nucleotides read TGTGCCAGTAGTATGGCCCAAGGGCAGGGTAGGACTGAAGCTTTCTTT.

The V call is TRBV7-6, the J call TRBJ2-7; D is perhaps TRBD2 (6 bases). V was trimmed by 5 bases and J by 2 bases, leaving 13 bases between them. This CDR3 has 14 amino acids. CDR1 is SGHVS, CDR2 FNYEAQ, per germline. The CDR3 loop reads CASSRDSRAYEQYF. The DNA of the CDR3 is TGTGCCAGCAGCCGGGACTCCAGGGCCTACGAGCAGTACTTC.

For the CDR3, the DNA is TGCGCCAGCAGCTTGGTGCTTTTAGGACAGACGGATACGCAGTATTTT. Its translation: CASSLVLLGQTDTQYF. The J gene is TRBJ2-3, the V gene TRBV5-1; perhaps TRBD1 as D (6 bases). Trimming pared 0 bases from V and 6 bases from J, leaving 17 bases between. Germline-derived CDR1 and CDR2 are SGHRS and YFSETQ. This CDR3 contains 16 residues.

J is TRBJ2-7 and V is TRBV30, with 9 bases lining up with TRBD2. The J segment lost 7 bases and the V segment lost 0 bases, leaving 13 bases of the junction unmatched. Germline CDR1 and CDR2: GTSNPN and SVGIG (reference sequence). The CDR3 sequence is 16 residues long. The CDR3 coding sequence is TGTGCCTGGAGTGTTGGAGGTATTGGCGGGAGGGGTGAGCAGTACTTC. It encodes CAWSVGGIGGRGEQYF. The full variable domain, with the rest looked up from reference TRBV30 and TRBJ2-7, is SQTIHQWPATLVQPVGSPLSLECTVEGTSNPNLYWYRQAAGRGLQLLFYSVGIGQISSEVPQNLSASRPQDRQFILSSKKLLLSDSGFYLCAWSVGGIGGRGEQYFGPGTRLTVT.

V gene TRBV4-2 combines with J gene TRBJ2-7, with TRBD2 matching 7 bases. The V gene's germline CDR1 is LGHNA and CDR2 YNFKEQ. The CDR3 sequence is 15 residues long. V dropped 0 bases and J dropped 6; count of bases not matched to a gene: 8. CDR3 amino acids: CASSQDNEGGLEQYF. CDR3 bases: TGTGCCAGCAGCCAAGATAATGAGGGAGGGCTCGAGCAGTACTTC.

The rearrangement joins TRBV5-1 to TRBJ2-7, with 7 bases matching TRBD1. CDR1 SGHRS and CDR2 YFSETQ come from the germline V gene. The J segment lost 6 bases and the V segment lost 0 bases, leaving 6 bases of the junction unmatched. The CDR3 sequence is 14 residues long. The CDR3, as DNA: TGCGCCAGCAGCTTGGAGGGACAGCTTTTCGAGCAGTACTTC. Amino acid sequence: CASSLEGQLFEQYF.

This rearrangement joins TRBV5-5 to TRBJ1-1, with D uncertain. V dropped 5 bases and J dropped 1 base, with 12 bases sitting between them. CDR3 length: 14 residues. Germline V gene data show CDR1 as SGHKS and CDR2 as YYEKEE (reference sequence). CDR3: CASSRGSSNTEAFF. CDR3 nucleotide sequence: TGTGCCAGCAGTAGAGGCAGCTCGAACACTGAAGCTTTCTTT.

V usage is TRBV5-4 and J usage is TRBJ2-7, with 12 bases fitting TRBD2. The germline CDR1 and CDR2 sequences are SGHNT and YYREEE (reference sequence). This CDR3 is 15 amino acids long. Trimming took 3 bases from V and 7 from J; bases not matched to a gene: 8. The DNA of the CDR3 is TGTGCCAGCAGCTCCCGACTAGCGGGAGTGGGGGAGCAGTACTTC. It yields the protein CASSSRLAGVGEQYF.

The chain carries TRBV28 and TRBJ1-5, with TRBD1 matching 8 bases. This CDR3 contains 15 residues. With V trimmed by 2 bases and J by 7 bases, 7 bases remained unmatched. The V gene's germline CDR1 is MDHEN and CDR2 SYDVKM. CDR3 bases: TGTGCCAGCAGTTTAATGGCAGGGGGCGGGCAGCCCCAGCATTTT. It yields the protein CASSLMAGGGQPQHF.